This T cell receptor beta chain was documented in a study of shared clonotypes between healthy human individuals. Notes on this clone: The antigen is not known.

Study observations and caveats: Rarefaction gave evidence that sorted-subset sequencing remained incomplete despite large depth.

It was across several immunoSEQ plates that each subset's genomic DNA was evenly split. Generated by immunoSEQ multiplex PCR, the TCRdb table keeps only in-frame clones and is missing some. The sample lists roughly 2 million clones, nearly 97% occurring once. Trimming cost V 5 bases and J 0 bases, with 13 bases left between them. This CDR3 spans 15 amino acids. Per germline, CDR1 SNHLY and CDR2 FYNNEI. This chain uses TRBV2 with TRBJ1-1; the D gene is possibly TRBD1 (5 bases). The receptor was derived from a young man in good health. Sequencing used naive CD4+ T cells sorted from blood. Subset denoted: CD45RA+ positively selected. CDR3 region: CASSPMGGMNTEAFF. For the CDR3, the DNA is TGTGCCAGCAGTCCCATGGGGGGTATGAACACTGAAGCTTTCTTT. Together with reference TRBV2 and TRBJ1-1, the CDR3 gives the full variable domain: EPEVTQTPSHQVTQMGQEVILRCVPISNHLYFYWYRQILGQKVEFLVSFYNNEISEKSEIFDDQFSVERPDGSNFTLKIRSTKLEDSAMYFCASSPMGGMNTEAFFGQGTRLTVV.